The source of this T cell receptor beta chain is a study of cytomegalovirus exposure and HLA in healthy donors. Across the study: From HLA-typed donors, an early data release held 70 million to 100 million unique TCRs. Findings and limits, study-wide: As a later analysis revealed, the rate of TCR association differed by HLA locus, with DRB1 most and HLA-C fewest.

Concerning this clone itself: Its cognate antigen is unknown.

Researchers ran the PCR with 60 Vbeta and 13 Jbeta primers. Libraries were prepared by immunoSEQ multiplex PCR; TCRdb keeps only in-frame clonotypes and omits some of them. The sample lists around 95,000 clones, about four fifths occurring once. Trimming left V 5 bases short and J 7 bases short, with 26 bases between. CDR1 is LNHNV, CDR2 YYDKDF, per germline (reference sequence). The CDR3 runs 17 residues. The gene calls are TRBV15 and TRBJ1-2; D is unclear. This TCR was sampled from a female donor in good health and CMV-seropositive. Specimen: PBMCs. The CDR3: CATSRTTGVGIESGYTF. CDR3 sequence (DNA): TGTGCCACCAGCCGAACCACTGGCGTCGGGATAGAGAGTGGCTACACCTTC.